This TCR beta chain was sequenced for a study of control samples from healthy donors and cancer patients. CDR1 and CDR2 (germline): LGHNA, YSLEER. Germline trimming cut 1 base from V and 8 bases from J; bases unmatched to any gene: 13. This CDR3 is built from 17 residues. The protocol was immunoSEQ multiplex PCR, while the TCRdb copy is restricted to in-frame clones and leaves out a portion. The top ten clones hold around 1.3% of a sample with just over 90,000 clones, around 86% of them seen once. The receptor was isolated from a woman between 50 and 59 years old in good health. The chain carries TRBV4-3 and TRBJ2-1; TRBD2 aligns across 8 bases. The sample was blood. The CDR3 loop reads CASSQGPAGEGRHEQFF. The CDR3 nucleotides are TGCGCCAGCAGCCAAGGGCCAGCGGGGGAGGGCCGGCATGAGCAGTTCTTC.